These 21 T cell receptor beta chains came from one sample sequenced in a study of cytomegalovirus exposure and HLA in healthy donors. With 60 Vbeta and 13 Jbeta primers, the PCR was carried out. The repertoire was sequenced with immunoSEQ multiplex PCR; TCRdb's copy has only in-frame clones and lacks some. The table shows about 100,000 clones, with over 80% occurring only once. The sequenced sample was PBMCs. The source of these receptors is a man in his forties in good health and CMV-seronegative.

The rearrangement uses TRBV14 and TRBJ2-7; TRBD2 is a possible D gene (5 bases). The CDR3 extends over 13 amino acids. The germline gives CDR1 SGHDN, CDR2 FVKESK. V gave up 0 bases and J gave up 13 bases, with 16 bases separating them. The CDR3 region has the DNA TGTGCCAGCAGCCAAGATCTTGAGGGAATAGTCTACTTC. Translating gives CASSQDLEGIVYF. Full variable domain (rest looked up from reference TRBV14 and TRBJ2-7): EAGVTQFPSHSVIEKGQTVTLRCDPISGHDNLYWYRRVMGKEIKFLLHFVKESKQDESGMPNNRFLAERTGGTYSTLKVQPAELEDSGVYFCASSQDLEGIVYFGPGTRLTVT.

V usage is TRBV7-9 and J usage is TRBJ2-5; 7 bases line up with TRBD1. The germline V gene encodes CDR1 SEHNR and CDR2 FQNEAQ (reference sequence). Trimming cost V 5 bases and J 4 bases; bases outside gene matches: 10. The length of the CDR3 is 15 residues. As DNA, the CDR3 is TGTGCCAGCAGCCCTGGGACAGTACAGGGAGAGACCCAGTACTTC. Protein sequence: CASSPGTVQGETQYF.

The CDR3 DNA is TGTGCCAGCAGCCTAATCCGCGACAACTCCTACGAGCAGTACTTC. Amino acids: CASSLIRDNSYEQYF. The chain carries TRBV5-8 and TRBJ2-7, with D uncertain. Germline V lookup: CDR1 SGHTS, CDR2 YDEGEE. Trimming cost V 4 bases and J 0 bases, with 14 bases left between them. CDR3 size: 15 residues.

The V and J genes are TRBV4-1 and TRBJ1-1; D is ambiguous. Germline assignment: CDR1 MGHRA and CDR2 YSYEKL. V was clipped by 0 bases and J by 2 bases, with 16 bases between them. This CDR3 spans 17 amino acids. DNA of the CDR3: TGCGCCAGCAGCCAAGAAGGACTTTCGACTTATAACACTGAAGCTTTCTTT. Encoded protein: CASSQEGLSTYNTEAFF.

V and J are TRBV7-8 and TRBJ2-5; D gene uncertain. Deletions cut 5 bases from V and 5 bases from J, with 9 bases between. CDR3 length: 12 residues. From germline, CDR1 is SGHVS and CDR2 FQNEAQ. The CDR3, as DNA: TGTGCCAGCAGCCCGACGCGGGAGACCCAGTACTTC. Its translation is CASSPTRETQYF.

The chain combines TRBV27 with TRBJ1-1, with D possibly being TRBD1 (6 bases). CDR3 size: 12 residues. V lost 5 bases, J lost 6 bases, and 10 bases lay in between. Per the germline V gene, CDR1 is MNHEY and CDR2 is SMNVEV (reference sequence). The CDR3 loop reads CASSIQGAEAFF. CDR3 bases: TGTGCCAGCAGTATACAGGGAGCTGAAGCTTTCTTT.

The V call is TRBV7-2, the J call TRBJ2-2; a possible D gene is TRBD1 (6 bases). The CDR3 totals 14 residues. Germline assignment: CDR1 SGHTA and CDR2 FQGNSA. The V gene lost 4 bases and the J gene lost 6 bases, with 12 bases spanning the gap. In nucleotides, the CDR3 is TGTGCCAGCAGCTCCGGGACAAAATCCGGGGAGCTGTTTTTT. Amino acid sequence: CASSSGTKSGELFF.

The sample holds one count of this clone. The rearrangement links TRBV6-5 to TRBJ1-5; TRBD1 matches 7 bases. The CDR3 extends over 15 amino acids. V was pared by 6 bases and J by 2 bases, with 7 bases of the junction left unmatched. Germline V gene lookup returns CDR1 MNHEY and CDR2 SVGAGI. CDR3 amino acids: CASSRRQGGNQPQHF. CDR3 DNA sequence: TGTGCCAGCAGCCGGCGACAGGGCGGCAATCAGCCCCAGCATTTT.

The chain is built from TRBV6-5 and TRBJ1-2; 7 bases fit TRBD1. CDR1 is MNHEY and CDR2 is SVGAGI in the germline V gene. The V and J ends lost 0 bases and 5 bases, in that order; junction bases with no gene match: 6. The CDR3 is 15 residues long. Here the CDR3 reads CASSYSRTGPYGYTF. The CDR3 region has the DNA TGTGCCAGCAGTTACTCACGGACAGGACCTTATGGCTACACCTTC.

The rearrangement links TRBV7-9 to TRBJ2-5, with 9 bases fitting TRBD2. The CDR3 length is 13 residues. With 6 bases clipped from V and 5 bases from J, the junction kept 4 bases outside the gene matches. CDR1 and CDR2 (germline): SEHNR, FQNEAQ (reference sequence). The CDR3 DNA reads as TGTGCCAGCAGTATAGCGGGGGCGGAGACCCAGTACTTC. Residues: CASSIAGAETQYF.

This chain links TRBV9 with TRBJ1-5, with D perhaps TRBD1 (6 bases). V was shortened by 4 bases and J by 1 base, with 12 bases between the two germline ends. Germline V lookup: CDR1 SGDLS, CDR2 YYNGEE. The CDR3 is 15 amino acids. The CDR3 sequence: CASSPGTMSNQPQHF. The CDR3 DNA sequence: TGTGCCAGCAGCCCCGGGACAATGAGCAATCAGCCCCAGCATTTT.

The V call is TRBV5-1, the J call TRBJ1-1, with TRBD1 as a possible D gene (5 bases). This CDR3 contains 14 residues. Germline CDR1 and CDR2: SGHRS and YFSETQ. The ends were cut back, 3 bases at V and 0 bases at J, with 9 bases in the middle. The CDR3: CASSSGVMNTEAFF. The DNA of the CDR3 is TGCGCCAGCAGCTCGGGGGTTATGAACACTGAAGCTTTCTTT.

The chain employs TRBV5-1 and TRBJ2-1; D is undetermined. In germline, CDR1 is SGHRS, CDR2 YFSETQ. The V end was cut by 4 bases, the J end by 11 bases, with 13 bases between. The CDR3 spans 12 residues. CDR3 coding DNA: TGCGCCAGCAGCCCCTCTGGCCATCAGCAGTTCTTC. Residues: CASSPSGHQQFF.

V usage is TRBV6-6 and J usage is TRBJ2-5, with D possibly matching TRBD1 (7 bases). Between the trimmed V and J ends, which lost 5 bases and 11 bases, there was a span of 21 bases. Germline CDR1 reads MNHNY; CDR2 reads SVGAGI (reference sequence). The CDR3 contains 14 residues. The CDR3 sequence is CASSHTRQGGEQYF. In nucleotides, the CDR3 is TGTGCCAGCAGTCACACAAGACAGGGAGGTGAGCAGTACTTC.

This chain connects TRBV7-8 to TRBJ1-5; D perhaps matches TRBD1 (5 bases). The CDR3 length is 16 residues. V was clipped by 1 base and J by 5 bases, with 15 bases between them. Germline values: CDR1 SGHVS, CDR2 FQNEAQ. The CDR3 reads CASSLVGLSADQPQHF. The CDR3, as DNA: TGTGCCAGCAGCTTAGTGGGACTCTCGGCCGATCAGCCCCAGCATTTT.

This rearrangement joins TRBV6-1 to TRBJ1-4, with 7 positions matching TRBD1. The CDR3 extends over 15 amino acids. V lost 7 bases and J lost 5; bases outside the gene matches: 10. Germline CDR1 MNHNS, CDR2 SASEGT. The CDR3 sequence: CASKSTGARNEKLFF. The CDR3 DNA sequence: TGTGCCAGCAAATCTACAGGGGCCCGAAATGAAAAACTGTTTTTT.

The gene calls are TRBV4-3 and TRBJ1-2; 10 bases map to TRBD1. The CDR3 covers 16 residues. CDR1 and CDR2 (germline): LGHNA, YSLEER. J was trimmed by 8 bases and V by 3 bases; bases with no gene match: 12. CDR3 residues: CASSQAFGQGVGGYTF. The CDR3 coding sequence is TGCGCCAGCAGCCAGGCCTTCGGACAGGGGGTAGGGGGCTACACCTTC.

This clone was counted once. J is TRBJ2-5 and V is TRBV29-1; D not certain. The ends were cut back, 6 bases at V and 5 bases at J, with 13 bases in the middle. Per germline, CDR1 SQVTM and CDR2 ANQGSEA. The CDR3 runs to 12 residues. The CDR3 sequence is CSVGSLAETQYF. CDR3 bases: TGCAGCGTGGGTAGCTTGGCGGAGACCCAGTACTTC.

This clone has only a few counts. The chain has TRBV7-8 and TRBJ1-2, with D perhaps TRBD1 (6 bases). Germline-derived CDR1 and CDR2 are SGHVS and FQNEAQ. This CDR3 comprises 18 residues. V gave up 6 bases and J gave up 5 bases, with 28 bases separating them. Written as DNA, the CDR3 is TGTGCCAGCAGACCGCTCACCCCGGACAGTGGTGGTCAATATGGCTACACCTTC. It is translated as CASRPLTPDSGGQYGYTF.

This clone was recorded once. This chain connects TRBV7-2 to TRBJ2-3; 12 bases are shared with TRBD1. The ends lost 5 bases at V and 3 bases at J; junction bases unmatched: 6. CDR3 length: 16 residues. Germline CDR1 reads SGHTA; CDR2 reads FQGNSA. DNA of the CDR3: TGTGCCAGCAGCCTATTGGGACAGGGGGCAACAGATACGCAGTATTTT. Protein: CASSLLGQGATDTQYF.

The chain employs TRBV7-2 and TRBJ2-1; 8 nucleotides match TRBD2. The CDR3 extends over 17 amino acids. The V gene's germline CDR1 is SGHTA and CDR2 FQGNSA. J gave up 7 bases and V 1 base, and 12 bases lay outside the gene matches. The CDR3 DNA is TGTGCCAGCAGCTTAGTGGTCGGGGGGGCCTCTTTAAATGAGCAGTTCTTC. This encodes CASSLVVGGASLNEQFF.